This is a list of T cell receptor beta chains from one sample in a study of blood T cell repertoires in COVID-19. Profiled with immunoSEQ multiplex PCR; TCRdb holds only in-frame clones, not every one. The sample has about 100,000 clones, 70% to 80% seen once. Sequencing was done on a sample of peripheral blood. Receptors were obtained from a woman between 70 and 85 years old with acute or convalescent COVID-19. Both conserved end residues are part of each CDR3. A D gene is named only where the DNA matches it firmly. Size values are once, few and many counts, or a class for expanded clones, and some rows have none.

clone_size j_call v_call d_call cdr3_aa cdr3_nt
once TRBJ2-1 TRBV12-3/TRBV12-4 . CASSSGSQGNKFF TGTGCCAGCAGCTCCGGCAGCCAGGGTAATAAGTTCTTC
. TRBJ2-3 TRBV12-5 TRBD2 CASGLSGGVADTQYF TGTGCTAGTGGTTTAAGCGGGGGTGTTGCAGATACGCAGTATTTT
. TRBJ2-3 TRBV5-1 . CASSDGGITDTQYF TGCGCCAGCAGCGACGGGGGTATCACAGATACGCAGTATTTT
. TRBJ1-1 TRBV6-2/TRBV6-3 TRBD1 CASSGQGGGTEAFF TGTGCCAGCAGCGGACAGGGGGGTGGCACTGAAGCTTTCTTT
. TRBJ1-4 TRBV14 . CASSPSIAGEKLFF TGTGCCAGCAGCCCGAGTATCGCGGGTGAAAAACTGTTTTTT
. TRBJ1-2 TRBV6-5 . CARPGLQANYGYTF TGTGCCAGGCCGGGACTGCAAGCTAACTATGGCTACACCTTC
few TRBJ1-5 TRBV4-2 . CASSQEAQNNQPQHF TGTGCCAGCAGCCAAGAGGCCCAGAACAATCAGCCCCAGCATTTT
. TRBJ1-2 TRBV30 . CAWKTRAPIHGYTF TGTGCCTGGAAAACGCGGGCACCTATCCATGGCTACACCTTC
few TRBJ1-2 TRBV28 . CASSSSQDWFYGYTF TGTGCCAGCAGTTCGAGTCAGGACTGGTTCTATGGCTACACCTTC
. TRBJ2-5 TRBV11-1 . CASSLAGKMGTSRGETQYF TGTGCCAGCAGCTTAGCGGGGAAAATGGGGACATCGAGGGGAGAGACCCAGTACTTC